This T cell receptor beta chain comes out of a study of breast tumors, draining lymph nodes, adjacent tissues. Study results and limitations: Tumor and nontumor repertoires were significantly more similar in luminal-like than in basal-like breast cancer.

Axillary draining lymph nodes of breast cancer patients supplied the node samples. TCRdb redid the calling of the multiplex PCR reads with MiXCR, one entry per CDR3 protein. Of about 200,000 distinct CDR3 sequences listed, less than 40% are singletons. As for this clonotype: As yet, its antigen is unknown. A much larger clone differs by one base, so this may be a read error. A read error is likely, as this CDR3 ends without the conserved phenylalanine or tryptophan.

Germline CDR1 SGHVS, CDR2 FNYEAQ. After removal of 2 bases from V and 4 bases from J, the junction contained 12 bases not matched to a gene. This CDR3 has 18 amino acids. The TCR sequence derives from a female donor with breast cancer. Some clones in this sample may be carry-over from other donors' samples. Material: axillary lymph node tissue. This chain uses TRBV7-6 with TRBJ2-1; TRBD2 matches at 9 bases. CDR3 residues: CASSLKALAGDLYNEQFL. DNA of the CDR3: TGTGCCAGCAGCTTAAAGGCCTTAGCGGGGGATTTATACAATGAGCAGTTCCTC.